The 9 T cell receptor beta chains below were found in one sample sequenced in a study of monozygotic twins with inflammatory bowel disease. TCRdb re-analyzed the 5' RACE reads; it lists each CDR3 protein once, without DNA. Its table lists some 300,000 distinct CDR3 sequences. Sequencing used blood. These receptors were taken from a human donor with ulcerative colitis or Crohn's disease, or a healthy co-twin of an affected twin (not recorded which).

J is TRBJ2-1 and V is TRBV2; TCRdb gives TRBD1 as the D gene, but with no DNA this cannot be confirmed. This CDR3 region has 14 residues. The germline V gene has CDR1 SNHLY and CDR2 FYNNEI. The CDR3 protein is CASRTAGGRNEQFF.

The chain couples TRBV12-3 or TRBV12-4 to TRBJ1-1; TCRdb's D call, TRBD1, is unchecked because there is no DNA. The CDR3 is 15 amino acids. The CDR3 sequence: CASSPRTGGNTEAFF.

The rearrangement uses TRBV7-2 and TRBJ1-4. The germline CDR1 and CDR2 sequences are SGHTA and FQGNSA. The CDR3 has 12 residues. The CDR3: CASSLGVEKLFF. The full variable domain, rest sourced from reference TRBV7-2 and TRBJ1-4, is GAGVSQSPSNKVTEKGKDVELRCDPISGHTALYWYRQSLGQGLEFLIYFQGNSAPDKSGLPSDRFSAERTGGSVSTLTIQRTQQEDSAVYLCASSLGVEKLFFGSGTQLSVL.

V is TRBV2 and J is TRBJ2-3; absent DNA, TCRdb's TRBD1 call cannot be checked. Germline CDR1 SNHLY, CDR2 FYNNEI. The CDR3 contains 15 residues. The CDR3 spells CASTFRGGNSDTQYF.

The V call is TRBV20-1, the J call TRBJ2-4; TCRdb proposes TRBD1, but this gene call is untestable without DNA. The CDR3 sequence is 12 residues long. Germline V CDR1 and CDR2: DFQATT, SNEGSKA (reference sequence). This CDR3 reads CSARPQSDMQYF.

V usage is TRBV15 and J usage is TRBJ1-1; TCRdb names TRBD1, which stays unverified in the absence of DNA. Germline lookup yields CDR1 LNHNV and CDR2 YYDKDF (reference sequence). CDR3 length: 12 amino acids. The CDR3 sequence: CATSRDAQEAFF.

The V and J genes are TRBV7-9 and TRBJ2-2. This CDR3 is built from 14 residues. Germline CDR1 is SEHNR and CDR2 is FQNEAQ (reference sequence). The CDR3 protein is CASLLAGLFGELFF. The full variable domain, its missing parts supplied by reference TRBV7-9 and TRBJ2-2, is DTGVSQNPRHKITKRGQNVTFRCDPISEHNRLYWYRQTLGQGPEFLTYFQNEAQLEKSRLLSDRFSAERPKGSFSTLEIQRTEQGDSAMYLCASLLAGLFGELFFGEGSRLTVL.

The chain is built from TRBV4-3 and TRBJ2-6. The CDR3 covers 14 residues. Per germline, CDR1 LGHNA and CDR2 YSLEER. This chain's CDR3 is CASSQYGVTNVLTF.

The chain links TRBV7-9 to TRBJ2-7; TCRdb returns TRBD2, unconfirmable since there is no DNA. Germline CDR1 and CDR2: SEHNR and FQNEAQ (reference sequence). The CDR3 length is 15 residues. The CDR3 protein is CASSTSGLASYEQYF.